This TCR beta chain appears in the sequencing data of a study of blood T cell repertoires in COVID-19. Study-level background: COVID-19 samples from acute and convalescent phases originated in the United States, Italy and Spain. Nucleic acid was either cDNA or gDNA, and it came from T cells, B-cell-depleted T cells, or PBMCs.

Germline values: CDR1 LNHDA, CDR2 SQIVND (reference sequence). This CDR3 contains 14 residues. Trimming removed 6 bases at V and 3 bases at J, with 13 bases between. Produced via immunoSEQ multiplex PCR; TCRdb's table is partial and in-frame only. There are 120,000 to 150,000 clones in the sample; approximately 84% occur only once, and roughly 4.3% lies in the top ten. Assignment of participants to cohorts was predicated upon participant-reported clinical history. The chain links TRBV19 to TRBJ2-3; tentative D call: TRBD2 (7 bases). The sequenced sample consisted of PBMCs or T cells enriched from blood (not recorded which). The sequence was obtained from a man over 45 in a cohort exposed to, infected with or recovered from COVID-19 (not recorded which). CDR3 protein: CASRSRGGTDTQYF. The CDR3 nucleotides are TGTGCCAGTAGATCGAGGGGGGGGACAGATACGCAGTATTTT.